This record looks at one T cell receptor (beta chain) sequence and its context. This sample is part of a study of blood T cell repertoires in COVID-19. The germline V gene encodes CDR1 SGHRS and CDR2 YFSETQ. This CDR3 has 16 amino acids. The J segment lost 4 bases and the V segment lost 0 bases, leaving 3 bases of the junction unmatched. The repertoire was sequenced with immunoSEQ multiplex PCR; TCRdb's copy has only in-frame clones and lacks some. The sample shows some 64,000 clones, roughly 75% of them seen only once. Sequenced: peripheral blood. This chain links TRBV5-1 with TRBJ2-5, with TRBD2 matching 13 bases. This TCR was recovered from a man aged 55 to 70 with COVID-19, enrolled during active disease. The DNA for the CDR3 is TGCGCCAGCAGCTTGGAAACTAGCGGGAGGGGAGAGACCCAGTACTTC. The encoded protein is CASSLETSGRGETQYF.